Below are 22 T cell receptor beta chains sequenced from a single sample in a study of cytomegalovirus exposure and HLA in healthy donors. Primers included in the PCR were 60 Vbeta and 13 Jbeta primers. The repertoire was sequenced with immunoSEQ multiplex PCR; TCRdb's copy has only in-frame clones and lacks some. The sample gives over 200,000 clones, about 80% of which show up once; about 0.58% is in the top ten. Sequenced sample: PBMCs. The receptors shown here come from a woman aged 40-49 years in good health and CMV-seronegative.

This rearrangement joins TRBV7-9 to TRBJ2-1, with D hard to call. Germline-derived CDR1 and CDR2 are SEHNR and FQNEAQ (reference sequence). The V end lost 2 bases, the J end lost 6 bases, and 5 bases lay between the germline ends. This CDR3 contains 12 residues. This CDR3 reads CASSLIGNEQFF. CDR3 coding DNA: TGTGCCAGCAGCTTAATCGGCAATGAGCAGTTCTTC.

The V and J genes are TRBV2 and TRBJ2-7; D is uncertain. Germline CDR1 reads SNHLY; CDR2 reads FYNNEI. This CDR3 spans 15 amino acids. Trimming removed 5 bases at V and 2 bases at J, with 16 bases between. This chain's CDR3 is CASSPGFFDTYEQYF. CDR3 nucleotides: TGTGCCAGCAGTCCAGGATTTTTCGACACCTACGAGCAGTACTTC.

The gene calls are TRBV19 and TRBJ2-1; tentatively, D is TRBD2 (6 bases). V shed 5 bases and J shed 9 bases, with 11 bases lying between them. The CDR3 length is 12 residues. Per the germline V gene, CDR1 is LNHDA and CDR2 is SQIVND (reference sequence). CDR3 in DNA: TGTGCCAGTAGTGTGCGGGGCAGTGAGCAGTTCTTC. Amino acid sequence: CASSVRGSEQFF.

On this clone: The sample holds other DNA sequences that translate to the same CDR3. The chain joins TRBV18 to TRBJ2-7; 7 nucleotides agree with TRBD1. Germline V gene data show CDR1 as KGHSH and CDR2 as LQKENI. V lost 3 bases and J lost 0; bases outside the gene matches: 5. This CDR3 contains 15 residues. DNA for the CDR3: TGTGCCAGCTCACCGAGACAGGGAAGCTCCTACGAGCAGTACTTC. Translated: CASSPRQGSSYEQYF.

The gene calls are TRBV9 and TRBJ2-1, with D possibly being TRBD2 (7 bases). Looked up from germline, CDR1 is SGDLS and CDR2 is YYNGEE. The V gene lost 0 bases and the J gene lost 2 bases, with 12 bases spanning the gap. The CDR3 sequence is 16 residues long. CDR3: CASSVGGGATYNEQFF. The CDR3, as DNA: TGTGCCAGCAGCGTAGGAGGGGGGGCGACCTACAATGAGCAGTTCTTC.

The chain employs TRBV19 and TRBJ1-4, with TRBD1 as a possible D gene (6 bases). Trimming took off 0 bases at V and 8 bases at J, with 7 bases between the two ends. The CDR3 loop spans 13 amino acids. Germline lookup yields CDR1 LNHDA and CDR2 SQIVND (reference sequence). In nucleotides, the CDR3 is TGTGCCAGTAGTATAGACAGGGGAGAAAAACTGTTTTTT. Its protein product is CASSIDRGEKLFF.

This clone was observed a handful of times. The chain joins TRBV5-1 to TRBJ1-3; unclear D gene. V was clipped by 7 bases and J by 1 base, with 6 bases between them. CDR3 length equals 12 residues. CDR1 and CDR2 from the germline V gene are SGHRS and YFSETQ. The CDR3 DNA reads as TGCGCCAGCCGAGAGTCTGGAAACACCATATATTTT. Protein: CASRESGNTIYF.

This chain links TRBV9 with TRBJ2-2, with 11 bases matching TRBD2. Per germline, CDR1 SGDLS and CDR2 YYNGEE. CDR3 length: 16 amino acids. V lost 2 bases and J lost 6; bases outside the gene matches: 6. The CDR3 spells CASSVLSGGAAGELFF. The CDR3 bases are TGTGCCAGCAGCGTGCTTAGCGGGGGGGCCGCCGGGGAGCTGTTTTTT.

This clone was seen a few times. The chain recombines TRBV5-1 with TRBJ1-6, with D perhaps matching TRBD1 (6 bases). Trimming shortened V by 2 bases and J by 7 bases, and 10 bases separated the two germline ends. The CDR3 contains 14 residues. The germline V gene encodes CDR1 SGHRS and CDR2 YFSETQ. The CDR3 DNA reads TGCGCCAGCAGCTTCCAGGGGCAGAATTCACCCCTCCACTTT. Protein sequence: CASSFQGQNSPLHF.

DNA of the CDR3: TGTGCCTGGGTGGGACAGCTTGAAGCTTTCTTT. This sequence encodes CAWVGQLEAFF. The chain carries TRBV30 and TRBJ1-1, with 7 bases identical to TRBD1. Germline loops: CDR1 GTSNPN, CDR2 SVGIG (reference sequence). Trimming removed 5 bases from V and 7 bases from J; junction bases left unmatched: 4. CDR3 length equals 11 residues.

This chain connects TRBV4-1 to TRBJ1-2; 10 bases are shared with TRBD1. The CDR3 consists of 17 residues. The germline CDR1 and CDR2 sequences are MGHRA and YSYEKL. The ends lost 0 bases at V and 1 base at J; junction bases unmatched: 5. This CDR3 is CASSQDRGTGVNYGYTF. The CDR3 DNA is TGCGCCAGCAGCCAAGATCGGGGGACAGGGGTTAACTATGGCTACACCTTC.

The chain recombines TRBV5-1 with TRBJ1-1; 9 bases line up with TRBD1. CDR3 size: 14 residues. CDR1 SGHRS and CDR2 YFSETQ come from the germline V gene. With 4 bases clipped from V and 0 bases from J, the junction kept 1 base outside the gene matches. CDR3 sequence (DNA): TGCGCCAGCAGCGGGGACAGGGTGAACACTGAAGCTTTCTTT. This translates into CASSGDRVNTEAFF.

This clone showed up just once. The rearrangement joins TRBV7-6 to TRBJ2-5; the D is unclear. V lost 5 bases and J 5 bases, leaving 9 bases between the germline ends. The germline gives CDR1 SGHVS, CDR2 FNYEAQ. This CDR3 comprises 12 residues. CDR3 protein: CASSPARETQYF. The CDR3 DNA reads as TGTGCCAGCAGCCCTGCCCGGGAGACCCAGTACTTC.

This chain joins TRBV27 and TRBJ2-1, with a possible D match to TRBD1 (5 bases). The CDR3 runs to 17 residues. CDR1 is MNHEY and CDR2 is SMNVEV in the germline V gene (reference sequence). V was trimmed by 3 bases and J by 0 bases, leaving 15 bases between them. The CDR3 DNA sequence: TGTGCCAGCAGTTTTGGGGCCTTTCCGAGCTCCTACAATGAGCAGTTCTTC. Its translation is CASSFGAFPSSYNEQFF.

The J gene is TRBJ1-5, the V gene TRBV14; D uncertain. This CDR3 is 13 amino acids long. V dropped 2 bases and J dropped 6 bases, with 8 bases sitting between them. Germline V gene lookup returns CDR1 SGHDN and CDR2 FVKESK. Here the CDR3 DNA reads TGTGCCAGCAGCCAATCTTCCGGTCAGCCCCAGCATTTT. It translates to CASSQSSGQPQHF.

This chain connects TRBV5-1 to TRBJ2-5, with D possibly matching TRBD1 (6 bases). CDR1 and CDR2 from the germline V gene are SGHRS and YFSETQ. V was trimmed by 5 bases and J by 1 base, leaving 18 bases between them. The CDR3 is 16 amino acids. The CDR3 DNA is TGCGCCAGCAGGTCGTTACAGGGATCCCCCCAAGAGACCCAGTACTTC. Translated, it gives CASRSLQGSPQETQYF.

V gene TRBV29-1 combines with J gene TRBJ2-7; 9 bases are a match to TRBD1. After removal of 6 bases from V and 5 bases from J, the junction contained 2 bases not matched to a gene. Germline assignment: CDR1 SQVTM and CDR2 ANQGSEA. The CDR3 totals 11 residues. CDR3 residues: CSVGTGNEQYF. DNA for the CDR3: TGCAGCGTGGGGACAGGGAACGAGCAGTACTTC.

This rearrangement joins TRBV19 to TRBJ2-2; TRBD2 aligns across 7 bases. The CDR3 length is 14 residues. Germline loops: CDR1 LNHDA, CDR2 SQIVND (reference sequence). The trim removed 8 bases at V and 1 base at J, leaving 4 bases unmatched. This CDR3 is CASRGLRNTGELFF. CDR3 sequence (DNA): TGTGCCAGTCGGGGACTACGGAACACCGGGGAGCTGTTTTTT.

This chain uses TRBV5-1 with TRBJ2-3; 11 bases agree with TRBD1. Germline values: CDR1 SGHRS, CDR2 YFSETQ. V lost 4 bases, J lost 4 bases, and 8 bases stayed unmatched. CDR3 length equals 16 residues. The CDR3 protein is CASSQGQGAVADTQYF. The DNA of the CDR3 is TGCGCCAGCAGCCAAGGACAGGGGGCCGTCGCAGATACGCAGTATTTT.

In this sample, this clone turned up a few times. V is TRBV4-3 and J is TRBJ1-1; D may be TRBD1 (6 bases). The CDR3 spans 13 residues. Trimming pared 1 base from V and 10 bases from J, leaving 13 bases between. Germline CDR1 reads LGHNA; CDR2 reads YSLEER. CDR3 amino acids: CASSQVGGRGAFF. For the CDR3, the DNA is TGCGCCAGCAGCCAAGTCGGGGGGCGCGGAGCTTTCTTT.

The V call is TRBV19, the J call TRBJ2-7; no firm D call. Germline V gene lookup returns CDR1 LNHDA and CDR2 SQIVND (reference sequence). Between the trimmed V and J ends, which lost 1 base and 7 bases, there was a span of 8 bases. CDR3 length equals 12 residues. The CDR3 loop reads CASSIGAGEQYF. DNA of the CDR3: TGTGCCAGTAGTATAGGGGCTGGGGAGCAGTACTTC.

The rearrangement links TRBV6-1 to TRBJ1-6, with TRBD1 matching 9 bases. V lost 2 bases, J lost 8 bases, and 4 bases stayed unmatched. The CDR3 length is 15 residues. Germline V gene sequence: CDR1 MNHNS, CDR2 SASEGT. Written as DNA, the CDR3 is TGTGCCAGCAGTGAAAGAGGACAGGGGTATTCACCCCTCCACTTT. The encoded protein is CASSERGQGYSPLHF.